This T cell receptor beta chain was recovered during a study of blood T cells in healthy people across ages. CDR3 length: 14 residues. The V gene's germline CDR1 is SGHTA and CDR2 FQGNSA. V was clipped by 4 bases and J by 3 bases, with 10 bases between them. Each sample had at least 6 million PBMCs isolated. This clonotype turned up a few times. A sample-barcoded 5' primer and a J-beta primer mix were used in a second PCR of about 7 to 12 cycles. TCRdb processed the 5' RACE reads anew with MiXCR; each CDR3 protein has one entry. In the table there are more than 450,000 distinct CDR3 sequences, approximately 26% of which are singletons. These data were also reused for a study on T cells of mothers and their children. That work states: Overlap measured in related mother-child pairs was slightly, non-significantly higher than in unrelated pairs.

The source of this sequence is a boy between 2 and 15 years old in good health. This chain uses TRBV7-2 with TRBJ2-4; possibly TRBD1 or TRBD2 for D (5 bases each). The sample taken for sequencing was blood. The CDR3 DNA is TGTGCCAGCAGCTCCGGGACGCGCAAAAACATTCAGTACTTC. Protein sequence: CASSSGTRKNIQYF.